This T cell receptor (beta chain) appears in the sequencing data of a study of blood T cell repertoires in COVID-19. Study information: Specimens from acute and convalescent COVID-19 originated in the United States, Italy and Spain.

In the study's own analysis: Amplification of reference gene primers provided the estimated nucleated cell counts. Produced via immunoSEQ multiplex PCR; TCRdb's table is partial and in-frame only. V, J and clone size reflect that table, while D and trimming were determined from the DNA. The repertoire holds tens of thousands of clones, with approximately 80% as singletons. Germline V CDR1 and CDR2: ENHRY, SYGVKD. This CDR3 is 15 amino acids long. Trimming shortened V by 3 bases and J by 2 bases, and 11 bases separated the two germline ends. The V gene is TRBV10-3, the J gene TRBJ1-3, with D perhaps TRBD1 (5 bases). Sequencing input: peripheral blood. The receptor was isolated from an elderly man with acute or convalescent COVID-19. CDR3 nucleotides: TGTGCCATCAGTGATACCTGGGGGGCTGGAAACACCATATATTTT. The encoded protein is CAISDTWGAGNTIYF.